This T cell receptor beta chain was profiled in a study of cytomegalovirus exposure and HLA in healthy donors. Study findings and constraints: Specificity of a few CMV-associated chains for CMV antigens was verified in vitro. Researchers reported in a later analysis that a missense DCLRE1C variant was tied to TCR beta V- and J-gene trimming. It emerged from a later analysis that several of the most significant clusters appeared to be linked to common viral pathogens.

As for the donors, each was a healthy bone marrow donor. As for this clone: Its antigen is unidentified.

Vbeta (60) and Jbeta (13) primers were used in the PCR. TCRdb's table, derived via immunoSEQ multiplex PCR, lists solely in-frame clones and lacks some. The sample lists about 160,000 clones, roughly four fifths occurring once. The source of this sequence is a male donor in good health and CMV-seropositive. Input material: PBMCs.

The CDR3 DNA reads as TGTGCCAGCAGCTCAAAGGGACTAGCGACCTACGAGCAGTACTTC. It codes for CASSSKGLATYEQYF. The chain uses TRBV7-8 and TRBJ2-7; 10 nucleotides agree with TRBD2. J was trimmed by 2 bases and V by 4 bases; bases with no gene match: 5. The CDR3 runs 15 residues. In germline, CDR1 is SGHVS, CDR2 FQNEAQ.